These 15 T cell receptor beta chains share one sample of origin, sequenced in a study of blood T cells in healthy people across ages. A sample-barcoded 5' primer and a J-beta primer mix were used in a second PCR of roughly 7 to 11 cycles. Each CDR3 protein is one row after TCRdb ran MiXCR on the 5' RACE reads. The sample includes 1.5 million to 2 million distinct CDR3 sequences, 25% to 30% of them seen just once. Material for sequencing was blood. The receptor source for this set is a young woman in good health.

Remarks on this clonotype: This may be a read error: a much more frequent sequence differs by one nucleotide. This CDR3 is missing its conserved last phenylalanine or tryptophan, likely due to a read error. The CDR3 spells CASSLDGRVNTEAFS. For the CDR3, the DNA is TGCGCCAGCAGCTTGGACGGCAGGGTGAACACTGAAGCTTTCTCT. The rearrangement links TRBV5-1 to TRBJ1-1; tentative D call: TRBD1 (5 bases). The CDR3 consists of 15 residues. Germline V gives CDR1 SGHRS, CDR2 YFSETQ. Trimming removed 0 bases from V and 0 bases from J, with 9 bases in between.

As for this clonotype: At one end the junction does not follow the germline gene, possibly because of a read error. This chain links TRBV12-3 or TRBV12-4 with TRBJ2-2; the D call may be TRBD1 or TRBD2 (5 bases each). CDR3 size: 15 residues. The CDR3 coding sequence is TGCGTCAGCAGTCTCATGGGGGTGGGAACCGGGGAGCTGTTTTTT. Amino acid sequence: CVSSLMGVGTGELFF.

The sample holds a few counts of this clonotype. The CDR3 region is CASSLLAGDPKNIQYF. The CDR3 DNA sequence: TGTGCCAGCAGCCTTCTAGCGGGAGACCCCAAAAACATTCAGTACTTC. V gene TRBV3-1 combines with J gene TRBJ2-4, with TRBD2 identical over 10 bases. The CDR3 has 16 residues. CDR1 and CDR2 (germline): LGHDT, YNNKEL (reference sequence). The V segment lost 4 bases and the J segment 2 bases; nucleotides outside the gene matches: 5.

The chain couples TRBV29-1 to TRBJ2-2; D call uncertain. Looked up from germline, CDR1 is SQVTM and CDR2 is ANQGSEA. V lost 3 bases and J lost 3, with 8 bases in between. The CDR3 runs to 13 residues. The DNA of the CDR3 is TGCAGCGTTGACGAACGGTACACCGGGGAGCTGTTTTTT. Translated: CSVDERYTGELFF.

This clonotype was detected only once. The junction and the germline gene differ at one end; a read error may be behind it. The chain has TRBV20-1 and TRBJ1-1; D possibly corresponds to TRBD1 (6 bases). Germline V lookup: CDR1 DFQATT, CDR2 SNEGSKA (reference sequence). This CDR3 spans 12 amino acids. The CDR3 loop is CSARQERRGAFF. As DNA, the CDR3 is TGCAGCGCTAGACAGGAACGACGGGGTGCTTTCTTT.

For this clonotype: Being one base from a much bigger clone, this may be a read error. The chain links TRBV20-1 to TRBJ2-1; no clear D gene. The CDR3 extends over 8 amino acids. Germline-derived CDR1 and CDR2 are DFQATT and SNEGSKA (reference sequence). Here the CDR3 DNA reads TGCAGTGCGGCACCGCCGGTCTTC. Translating it yields CSAAPPVF.

The sample holds a few counts of this clonotype. This rearrangement joins TRBV20-1 to TRBJ2-3; 8 nucleotides line up with TRBD2. The CDR3 has 12 residues. V lost 7 bases, J lost 4 bases, and 4 bases stayed unmatched. Germline lookup yields CDR1 DFQATT and CDR2 SNEGSKA (reference sequence). In DNA, the CDR3 is TGCAGTGTACCGGGACTAGCAGATACGCAGTATTTT. It yields the protein CSVPGLADTQYF.

The CDR3 loop is CASRSSTSGSSDTQYF. For the CDR3, the DNA is TGTGCCAGCAGATCCTCTACTAGCGGGAGTTCAGATACGCAGTATTTT. The chain employs TRBV12-3 or TRBV12-4 and TRBJ2-3, with 11 bases that match TRBD2. V was clipped by 6 bases and J by 4 bases; unmatched bases: 9. The CDR3 extends over 16 amino acids.

This chain uses TRBV10-2 with TRBJ1-2; TRBD1 matches at 7 bases. This CDR3 contains 14 residues. Trimming cost V 3 bases and J 3 bases; bases outside gene matches: 4. CDR1 and CDR2 from the germline V gene are WSHSY and SAAADI. DNA for the CDR3: TGCGCCAGCAGTGAAGACAGGGCAGACTATGGCTACACCTTC. As protein: CASSEDRADYGYTF.

This clonotype was observed many times. The V gene is TRBV29-1, the J gene TRBJ1-2; 7 bases match TRBD1. Germline V lookup: CDR1 SQVTM, CDR2 ANQGSEA. The CDR3 totals 14 residues. V dropped 6 bases and J dropped 1; count of bases not matched to a gene: 8. Here the CDR3 reads CSVARDSFNYGYTF. The CDR3 DNA is TGCAGCGTCGCCCGGGACAGCTTTAACTATGGCTACACCTTC.

This clonotype appeared once. A much larger clone differs by one base, so this may be a read error. The CDR3 does not end in the conserved phenylalanine or tryptophan, so this is likely a read error. The genes are TRBV12-3 or TRBV12-4 and TRBJ2-7; 7 bases match TRBD2. The J call may be wrong; the DNA end is better matched by TRBJ2-5. The CDR3 runs to 13 residues. The CDR3 nucleotides are TGTGCCAGCAGTTTGGCTAGCGGTTCGACCCAGTACCTC. Translated, it gives CASSLASGSTQYL.

The chain combines TRBV18 with TRBJ1-1, with TRBD1 identical over 8 bases. Germline V gene lookup returns CDR1 KGHSH and CDR2 LQKENI. J gave up 3 bases and V 3 bases, and 6 bases lay outside the gene matches. The CDR3 sequence is 15 residues long. CDR3 bases: TGTGCCAGCTCACCTCAGGGGGCGCGGTACACTGAAGCTTTCTTT. Residues: CASSPQGARYTEAFF.

Ten or more counts support this clonotype. The chain couples TRBV2 to TRBJ2-5; D perhaps matches TRBD1 (5 bases). The CDR3 spans 15 residues. CDR1 SNHLY and CDR2 FYNNEI come from the germline V gene. The V end was cut by 6 bases, the J end by 1 base, with 15 bases between. CDR3 loop: CASRSRLTAQETQYF. CDR3 bases: TGTGCCAGCAGGTCCCGTCTGACAGCCCAAGAGACCCAGTACTTC.

A few counts support this clonotype. The V and J genes are TRBV2 and TRBJ2-1; D gene unclear. The CDR3 extends over 15 amino acids. Germline V lookup: CDR1 SNHLY, CDR2 FYNNEI. V lost 4 bases and J lost 0, with 10 bases in between. CDR3 coding DNA: TGTGCCAGCAGTGTTGTCAGTAGCTCCTACAATGAGCAGTTCTTC. Encoded protein: CASSVVSSSYNEQFF.

The chain recombines TRBV6-5 with TRBJ1-4; TRBD1 matches at 11 bases. The CDR3 has 17 residues. The junction had 9 bases not matched to a gene; V was cut back by 2 bases and J by 7 bases. The germline V gene has CDR1 MNHEY and CDR2 SVGAGI. In nucleotides, the CDR3 is TGTGCCAGCAGTTACAATCGGGGACAGGGGGGCGGTGAAAAACTGTTTTTT. It encodes CASSYNRGQGGGEKLFF.